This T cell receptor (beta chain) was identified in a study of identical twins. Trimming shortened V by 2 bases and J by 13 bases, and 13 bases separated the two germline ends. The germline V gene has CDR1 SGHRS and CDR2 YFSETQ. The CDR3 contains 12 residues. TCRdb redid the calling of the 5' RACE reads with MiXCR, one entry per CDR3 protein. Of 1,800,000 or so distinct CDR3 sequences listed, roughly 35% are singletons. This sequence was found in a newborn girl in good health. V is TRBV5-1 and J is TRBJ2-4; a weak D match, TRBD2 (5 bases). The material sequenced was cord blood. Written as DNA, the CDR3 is TGCGCCAGCAGCTTAGGAGGTCCTGAGCAGTACTTC. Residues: CASSLGGPEQYF.